The rows below give T cell receptor beta chains drawn from one sample of a study of response to subunit inactivated influenza vaccine. TCRdb passed the RT-PCR reads through MiXCR, listing each CDR3 protein once. The table includes roughly 760,000 distinct CDR3 sequences, 21% detected once. The sample was PBMCs from blood, taken less than 6 days after vaccination. These receptors were collected from a man aged 45 to 65 who received an inactivated influenza vaccine. Each CDR3 is given with its conserved first and last residue. D genes are given only for firm matches. Clone size is shown for a subset of rows, as once, few, many or a class of expanded clone.

few - TRBJ2-7 TRBV3-1 TGTGCCAGCAGCCAAGGGCCTCGTGAGCAGTACTTC CASSQGPREQYF
- TRBD2 TRBJ2-1 TRBV20-1 TGCAGTGCTAGAGGATCCAGCGGGAGAAGAGGCAATGAGCAGTTCTTC CSARGSSGRRGNEQFF
few - TRBJ1-6 TRBV5-5 TGTGCCAGCAGCTTGGAGGCCAGTCCGAGCTCCTATAATTCACCCCTCCACTTT CASSLEASPSSYNSPLHF
few TRBD2 TRBJ2-3 TRBV20-1 TGCAGTGCTAGGGGACTAGCGGGAGTGGGATACACAGATACGCAGTATTTT CSARGLAGVGYTDTQYF
few - TRBJ1-6 TRBV12-3/TRBV12-4 TGTGCCAGCACTCTACGCGGGGGCAATTCACCCCTCCACTTT CASTLRGGNSPLHF
few TRBD2 TRBJ2-3 TRBV3-1 TGTGCCAGCAGCATGGTAGCGGGAGGGCCCGGAGATACGCAGTATTTT CASSMVAGGPGDTQYF
once TRBD1 TRBJ2-1 TRBV7-8 TGTGCCAGCAGCTCATACAGGGGTGAGCAGTTCTTC CASSSYRGEQFF
many - TRBJ1-4 TRBV12-3/TRBV12-4 TGTGCCAGCAGTTTAGGTGGAACAAGGGATGAAAAACTGTTTTTT CASSLGGTRDEKLFF
- TRBD2 TRBJ2-3 TRBV4-1 TGCGCCAGCAGTCAAGGACTAGCGGGCGGGGTCGCTACGCAGTATTTT CASSQGLAGGVATQYF
- - TRBJ2-2 TRBV25-1 TGTGCCAGCAGTGGTGGGGGGAACACCGGGGAGCTGTTTTTT CASSGGGNTGELFF
few - TRBJ2-7 TRBV10-3 TGTGCCATCAGTGAGTCTATTGGGGTGAGGGAGCAGTACTTC CAISESIGVREQYF
- TRBD2 TRBJ2-1 TRBV11-2 TGTGCCAGCAGCTTACCCCCCCGCCGGCTAGCGGGAGGGGTACAGCGTGTCTTC CASSLPPRRLAGGVQRVF
- - TRBJ2-7 TRBV5-1 TGCGCCAGCAGCTTCCCTGACCCAACCTACGAGCAGTACTTC CASSFPDPTYEQYF
- TRBD2 TRBJ2-1 TRBV12-3/TRBV12-4 TGTGCCAGCAGTTCCGTAGTAGCGGGAGATGAGCAGTTCTTC CASSSVVAGDEQFF
- TRBD2 TRBJ2-3 TRBV7-2 TGTGCCAGCAGCTCGATGCGGGGGGGCACAGATACGCAGTATTTT CASSSMRGGTDTQYF
few - TRBJ2-5 TRBV7-9 TGTGCCAGCAGCTTAGAACAGCTGCGGGAGACCCAGTACTTC CASSLEQLRETQYF
- - TRBJ2-2 TRBV24-1 TGTGCCACCAGTGACGCGAGGGTCGGCACCGGGGAGCTGTTTTTT CATSDARVGTGELFF
few TRBD2 TRBJ2-7 TRBV7-6 TGTGCCAGCAGCTTAAGGGCGCTAGCGGCCTACGAGCAGTACTTC CASSLRALAAYEQYF
- - TRBJ2-5 TRBV9 TGTGCCAGCAGCGTATTTCCCCTCCAAGAGACCCAGTACTTC CASSVFPLQETQYF
- TRBD1 TRBJ2-7 TRBV7-9 TGTGCCAGCAGCTCCGGACAGGTCGAGCAGTACTTC CASSSGQVEQYF
- TRBD1 TRBJ1-1 TRBV28 TGTGCCAGCAGTCCAGGACAGGGGACCAACACTGAAGCTTTCTTT CASSPGQGTNTEAFF
- - TRBJ2-1 TRBV6-2/TRBV6-3 TGTGCCATTCAGCGGGCCCCCTACAATGAGCAGTTCTTC CAIQRAPYNEQFF
many - TRBJ2-7 TRBV7-9 TGTGCCAGCAGCTTAGCCGGGTCACAGGGTGTCGAGCAGTACTTC CASSLAGSQGVEQYF
- - TRBJ2-3 TRBV29-1 TGCAGCGTGGGGGCCTCGGCGGATACGCAGTATTTT CSVGASADTQYF
- TRBD1 TRBJ1-6 TRBV6-1 TGTGCCAGCCGGGACAGGGATAATTCACCCCTCCACTTT CASRDRDNSPLHF
few TRBD2 TRBJ2-5 TRBV7-9 TGTGCCAGCAGCTTAATACAACGGCTAGCGGGGCAAGAGACCCAGTACTTC CASSLIQRLAGQETQYF
few TRBD2 TRBJ2-5 TRBV7-2 TGTGCCAGCAGCCCCAGGTGGGGGGCGGGAGGAGGAGAGACCCAGTACTTC CASSPRWGAGGGETQYF
many - TRBJ2-3 TRBV20-1 TGCAGTGCTAGGAAGTCAGGTAGCGCAGATACGCAGTATTTT CSARKSGSADTQYF
- TRBD2 TRBJ2-1 TRBV20-1 TGCAGTGCTAGAAAGGGACTAGCGGGACCCAATGAGCAGTTCTTC CSARKGLAGPNEQFF
few TRBD2 TRBJ2-7 TRBV4-2 TGTGCCAGCAGCCAAGAACCAGCGGGAGGGCCGCACGAGCAGTACTTC CASSQEPAGGPHEQYF
few TRBD2 TRBJ2-1 TRBV20-1 TGCAGTGCTAGAAAGCGGGGGCGGTCCTACAATGAGCAGTTCTTC CSARKRGRSYNEQFF
- - TRBJ2-7 TRBV6-1 TGTGCCAGCAGTGAGTCCGGGACCGAACTCTACGAGCAGTACTTC CASSESGTELYEQYF
- - TRBJ2-3 TRBV15 TGTGCCACCAGCAGAGATAAGGTGGCAGATACGCAGTATTTT CATSRDKVADTQYF
few - TRBJ2-1 TRBV7-2 TGTGCCAGCAGCTCCCACCAGGGCTCCTACAATGAGCAGTTCTTC CASSSHQGSYNEQFF
few - TRBJ2-5 TRBV11-2 TGTGCCAGCAGCTTAGGACCAGCGATCGGGGAGACCCAGTACTTC CASSLGPAIGETQYF
few - TRBJ2-1 TRBV6-2/TRBV6-3 TGTGCCAGCAGTTACTTTAGGGAGAATGAGCAGTTCTTC CASSYFRENEQFF
- - TRBJ1-2 TRBV12-3/TRBV12-4 TGTGCCAGCAGTTTATCCAGACGAGACCTCTATGGCTACACCTTC CASSLSRRDLYGYTF
- - TRBJ2-1 TRBV12-3/TRBV12-4 TGTGCCAGCAGTTTAGCGCCGGGAATCTACAATGAGCAGTTCTTC CASSLAPGIYNEQFF
- TRBD1 TRBJ2-1 TRBV12-3/TRBV12-4 TGTGCCAGCAGTTCCGATAAGGACAGGGTGAGGGGTGAGCAGTTCTTC CASSSDKDRVRGEQFF
once TRBD2 TRBJ2-3 TRBV27 TGTGCCAGCAGACAACGACTAGCGGGGTACACAGATACGCAGTATTTT CASRQRLAGYTDTQYF